The clone carrying this T cell receptor beta chain was detected only once. The record originates from a study of blood T cell repertoires in COVID-19. About the research overall: Samples of COVID-19 (acute and convalescent) were obtained from the United States, Italy and Spain. T cells, B-cell-depleted T cells, or PBMCs supplied cDNA or gDNA.

Per the original methods: For nucleated cells, counts were estimated from reference gene primer amplification. Sequenced by immunoSEQ multiplex PCR; TCRdb stores in-frame clones only, minus some. V, J and clone size are taken as reported in that table, and D and trimming were inferred from the DNA itself. The table shows roughly 300,000 clones, with about 90% occurring only once. The CDR3 runs to 16 residues. CDR1 and CDR2 from the germline V gene are LGHNA and YSLEER. V shed 1 base and J shed 0 bases, with 7 bases lying between them. The chain links TRBV4-3 to TRBJ2-6, with D maybe TRBD2 (5 bases). What was sequenced was peripheral blood. The receptor was derived from a woman aged 40 to 50 who had recovered from COVID-19. Here the CDR3 reads CASSQGGSSGANVLTF. DNA for the CDR3: TGCGCCAGCAGCCAAGGTGGGAGCTCTGGGGCCAACGTCCTGACTTTC.